This T cell receptor beta chain was recovered during a study of regulatory T cells in long-lasting Graves disease. Building the TCR beta libraries relied on iRepertoire HTBI primers, and CDR3 regions underwent Arm-PCR. MiXCR, applied by TCRdb to the multiplex PCR reads, yields one record per CDR3 protein. The sample holds approximately 560,000 distinct CDR3 sequences, around 15% seen once. Time point meaning: newly diagnosed GD, antithyroid drugs for less than 3 months. From RNA extracted from PBMCs, the TCR library was made. Study-wide results and caveats: Because few samples were included, accuracy may have been lower.

In this sample, this clonotype turned up many times. The antigen is not known. Germline V gives CDR1 DFQATT, CDR2 SNEGSKA (reference sequence). Trimming took 3 bases from V and 4 from J; bases not matched to a gene: 12. This CDR3 has 17 amino acids. This same sample was also part of a study on T cells in Graves' hyperthyroidism and ophthalmopathy. That investigation notes: The patients, who ranged from 18 to 65 in age, presented with newly diagnosed hyperthyroidism lasting under 2 months.

The material sequenced was peripheral blood mononuclear cells (PBMCs), taken at new diagnosis, from a patient treated with antithyroid drugs. The chain joins TRBV20-1 to TRBJ2-3; 11 bases are shared with TRBD2. The TCR comes from a man in his late teens or twenties with Graves disease. The CDR3 region is CSASAVAGGFGADTQYF. CDR3 nucleotide sequence: TGCAGTGCTAGTGCGGTAGCGGGAGGGTTCGGTGCAGATACGCAGTATTTT.